This TCR beta chain originates from a study of T-cell memory formation after mild COVID-19. Study-level points and caveats: In pre-infection memory, a portion of responding clones appeared, which suggested that cross-reactive memory joined. Mainly in CM and EM were contracting CD4+ clones; CD8+ were in EMRA.

TCRalpha and TCRbeta libraries used 5'RACE with constant-segment primers and UMIs. Via MiXCR, TCRdb re-called the 5' RACE reads, giving one row per CDR3 protein. Of 260,000 or so distinct CDR3 sequences listed, approximately 16% are singletons. The CDR3 is 16 residues long. Trimming removed 1 base from V and 10 bases from J; junction bases left unmatched: 4. The V gene's germline CDR1 is LGHNA and CDR2 YSLEER. This clonotype was counted a few times. The antigen is undetermined. The source of this sequence is a man aged 18 to 29 who had mild COVID-19 (a few samples of this study predate the infection). Cell type and time point are not known. Sample: PBMCs or a T cell subset sorted from them (not recorded which). V is TRBV4-3 and J is TRBJ2-1; TRBD2 aligns across 16 bases. The CDR3 spells CASSQARGLAGGEQFF. CDR3 nucleotides: TGCGCCAGCAGCCAAGCAAGGGGACTAGCGGGGGGGGAGCAGTTCTTC.